These 14 T cell receptor beta chains were all obtained from the same sample, sequenced in a study of OX40 agonist ivuxolimab in advanced cancers. Produced via immunoSEQ multiplex PCR; TCRdb's table is partial and in-frame only. The sample shows over 100,000 clones, 75% to 95% of them seen only once. The source material was CD4+ or CD8+ T cells sorted from blood, sampled in a trial of the OX40 agonist ivuxolimab. These TCRs come from an adult with an advanced solid tumor such as melanoma, head and neck, liver or kidney cancer.

This chain uses TRBV7-9 with TRBJ2-7; D gene unclear. V was pared by 7 bases and J by 6 bases, with 10 bases between. Germline V gene data show CDR1 as SEHNR and CDR2 as FQNEAQ (reference sequence). The CDR3 loop spans 11 amino acids. The CDR3 sequence is CASTLTGEQYF. The CDR3 bases are TGTGCCAGCACCCTAACCGGCGAGCAGTACTTC. Based on the CDR3 plus reference TRBV7-9 and TRBJ2-7, the full variable domain is DTGVSQNPRHKITKRGQNVTFRCDPISEHNRLYWYRQTLGQGPEFLTYFQNEAQLEKSRLLSDRFSAERPKGSFSTLEIQRTEQGDSAMYLCASTLTGEQYFGPGTRLTVT.

V is TRBV27 and J is TRBJ2-3; D unresolved. This CDR3 contains 14 residues. Looked up from germline, CDR1 is MNHEY and CDR2 is SMNVEV (reference sequence). V lost 3 bases and J 5 bases, leaving 12 bases between the germline ends. In nucleotides, the CDR3 is TGTGCCAGCAGTTTCAAACCCTTCGGAGATACGCAGTATTTT. Protein product: CASSFKPFGDTQYF.

In its sample, this clone was seen a few times. This rearrangement joins TRBV2 to TRBJ1-1; 7 bases align to TRBD1. V dropped 4 bases and J dropped 5; count of bases not matched to a gene: 1. This CDR3 is built from 12 residues. Germline CDR1 is SNHLY and CDR2 is FYNNEI. CDR3 amino acids: CASSGTGTEAFF. The CDR3 DNA is TGTGCCAGCAGTGGGACAGGAACTGAAGCTTTCTTT.

The CDR3: CASSLVGTSGRYYNEQFF. The DNA of the CDR3 is TGTGCCAGCAGCTTAGTCGGGACTAGCGGGAGGTACTACAATGAGCAGTTCTTC. V usage is TRBV7-3 and J usage is TRBJ2-1, with 15 positions matching TRBD2. CDR1 is SGHTA, CDR2 FQGTGA, per germline. After removal of 2 bases from V and 3 bases from J, the junction contained 5 bases not matched to a gene. The CDR3 spans 18 residues.

The V and J genes are TRBV7-9 and TRBJ2-5; D is unresolved. The CDR3 length is 11 residues. Germline loops: CDR1 SEHNR, CDR2 FQNEAQ (reference sequence). With 5 bases removed from V and 2 bases from J, the gap between germline ends came to 3 bases. CDR3 loop: CASSPQETQYF. CDR3 bases: TGTGCCAGCAGCCCTCAAGAGACCCAGTACTTC.

CDR3 in DNA: TGTGCCAGCAGCCCATGGGCCAGCGGGAGAGGAAACATTCAGTACTTC. This gives the protein CASSPWASGRGNIQYF. The rearrangement links TRBV7-2 to TRBJ2-4, with 8 nucleotides matching TRBD2. Germline lookup yields CDR1 SGHTA and CDR2 FQGNSA. The J segment lost 6 bases and the V segment lost 5 bases, leaving 12 bases of the junction unmatched. The CDR3 runs to 16 residues. The variable domain in full, with the rest retrieved from reference TRBV7-2 and TRBJ2-4, is GAGVSQSPSNKVTEKGKDVELRCDPISGHTALYWYRQSLGQGLEFLIYFQGNSAPDKSGLPSDRFSAERTGGSVSTLTIQRTQQEDSAVYLCASSPWASGRGNIQYFGAGTRLSVL.

This chain connects TRBV7-2 to TRBJ1-1; unclear D gene. The CDR3 is 12 amino acids. Deletions cut 2 bases from V and 5 bases from J, with 6 bases between. Germline loops: CDR1 SGHTA, CDR2 FQGNSA. The CDR3, as DNA: TGTGCCAGCAGCTTATTAGGGACTGAAGCTTTCTTT. This translates into CASSLLGTEAFF.

V usage is TRBV11-2 and J usage is TRBJ2-7, with 8 bases fitting TRBD1. The germline V gene has CDR1 SGHAT and CDR2 FQNNGV. This CDR3 contains 15 residues. Germline trimming cut 4 bases from V and 0 bases from J; bases unmatched to any gene: 5. The DNA for the CDR3 is TGTGCCAGCAGCTCAAGGACAGGGAGCTCCTACGAGCAGTACTTC. Its protein product is CASSSRTGSSYEQYF.

This clone was recorded only once. The chain is built from TRBV18 and TRBJ1-1; TRBD1 might be the D (6 bases). With 3 bases removed from V and 10 bases from J, the gap between germline ends came to 21 bases. Germline assignment: CDR1 KGHSH and CDR2 LQKENI. The CDR3 is 15 residues long. The CDR3 DNA sequence: TGTGCCAGCTCACCGGATCAAAGGGGGTTACGAATAGCTTTCTTT. Its protein product is CASSPDQRGLRIAFF.

The gene calls are TRBV11-2 and TRBJ2-7; D gene uncertain. This CDR3 region has 12 residues. The germline CDR1 and CDR2 sequences are SGHAT and FQNNGV. Trimming stripped 8 bases from V and 3 bases from J, with 11 bases between. This CDR3 is CASSTYGYEQYF. The CDR3 bases are TGTGCCAGCTCGACCTACGGCTACGAGCAGTACTTC.

The chain has TRBV28 and TRBJ2-7; 7 nucleotides agree with TRBD2. V dropped 3 bases and J dropped 5; count of bases not matched to a gene: 4. CDR3 size: 13 residues. Per the germline V gene, CDR1 is MDHEN and CDR2 is SYDVKM. Here the CDR3 reads CASSLRETDEQYF. The CDR3 nucleotides are TGTGCCAGCAGTTTGCGGGAGACGGACGAGCAGTACTTC.

CDR3 region: CASSLGGTSLVQHF. The CDR3 DNA reads as TGTGCCAGCAGTTTAGGCGGGACGTCCCTCGTCCAGCATTTT. The genes are TRBV28 and TRBJ1-5, with TRBD1 as a possible D gene (5 bases). CDR3 length: 14 residues. The ends were cut back, 2 bases at V and 12 bases at J, with 17 bases in the middle. Germline assignment: CDR1 MDHEN and CDR2 SYDVKM.

The rearrangement uses TRBV5-1 and TRBJ2-3, with unresolved D. V was clipped by 5 bases and J by 2 bases, with 9 bases between them. CDR3 length: 13 residues. CDR1 is SGHRS and CDR2 is YFSETQ in the germline V gene. The CDR3 spells CASRRSITDTQYF. The CDR3 DNA follows: TGCGCCAGCAGAAGGTCCATCACAGATACGCAGTATTTT.

The table lists this clone with a count of one. V usage is TRBV9 and J usage is TRBJ2-2; 11 bases match TRBD1. Unmatched junction bases numbered 10, after V lost 3 bases and J lost 6 bases. Looked up from germline, CDR1 is SGDLS and CDR2 is YYNGEE. This CDR3 has 17 residues. This CDR3 reads CASSDPTGTGGPGELFF. The CDR3 DNA reads TGTGCCAGCAGCGATCCTACCGGGACAGGGGGTCCCGGGGAGCTGTTTTTT.